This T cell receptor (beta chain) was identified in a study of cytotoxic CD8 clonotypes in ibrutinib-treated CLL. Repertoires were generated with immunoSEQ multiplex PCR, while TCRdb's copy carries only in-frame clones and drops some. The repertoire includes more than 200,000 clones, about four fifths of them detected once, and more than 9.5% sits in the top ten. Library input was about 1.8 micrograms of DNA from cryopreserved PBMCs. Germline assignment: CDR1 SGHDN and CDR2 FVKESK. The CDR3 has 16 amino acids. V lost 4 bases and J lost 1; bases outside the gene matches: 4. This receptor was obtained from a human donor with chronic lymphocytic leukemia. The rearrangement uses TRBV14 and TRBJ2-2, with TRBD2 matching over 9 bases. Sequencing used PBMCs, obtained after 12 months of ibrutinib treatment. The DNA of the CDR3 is TGTGCCAGCAGCCGACTAGCGGATGTGAACACCGGGGAGCTGTTTTTT. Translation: CASSRLADVNTGELFF.